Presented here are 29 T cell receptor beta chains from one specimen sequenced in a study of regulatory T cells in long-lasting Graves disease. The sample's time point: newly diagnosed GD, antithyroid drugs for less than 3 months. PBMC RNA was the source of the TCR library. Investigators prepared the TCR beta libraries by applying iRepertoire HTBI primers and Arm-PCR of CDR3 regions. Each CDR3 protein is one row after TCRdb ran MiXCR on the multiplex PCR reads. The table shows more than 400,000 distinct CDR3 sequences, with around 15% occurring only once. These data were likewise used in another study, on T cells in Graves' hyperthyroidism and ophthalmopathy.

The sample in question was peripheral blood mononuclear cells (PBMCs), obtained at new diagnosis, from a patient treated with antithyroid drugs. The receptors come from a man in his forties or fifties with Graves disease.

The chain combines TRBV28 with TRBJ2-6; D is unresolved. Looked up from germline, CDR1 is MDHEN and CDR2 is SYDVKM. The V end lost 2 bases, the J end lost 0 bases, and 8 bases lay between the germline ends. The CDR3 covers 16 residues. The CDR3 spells CASSLRIFSGANVLTF. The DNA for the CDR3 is TGTGCCAGCAGTTTACGGATATTCTCTGGGGCCAACGTCCTGACTTTC. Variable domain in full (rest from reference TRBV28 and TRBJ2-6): DVKVTQSSRYLVKRTGEKVFLECVQDMDHENMFWYRQDPGLGLRLIYFSYDVKMKEKGDIPEGYSVSREKKERFSLILESASTNQTSMYLCASSLRIFSGANVLTFGAGSRLTVL.

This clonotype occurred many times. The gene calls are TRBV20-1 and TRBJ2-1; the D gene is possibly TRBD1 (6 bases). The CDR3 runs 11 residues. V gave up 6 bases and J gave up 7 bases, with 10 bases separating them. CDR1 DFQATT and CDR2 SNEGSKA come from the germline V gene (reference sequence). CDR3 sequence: CSAFDRNEQFF. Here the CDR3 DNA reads TGCAGTGCCTTCGACAGGAATGAGCAGTTCTTC.

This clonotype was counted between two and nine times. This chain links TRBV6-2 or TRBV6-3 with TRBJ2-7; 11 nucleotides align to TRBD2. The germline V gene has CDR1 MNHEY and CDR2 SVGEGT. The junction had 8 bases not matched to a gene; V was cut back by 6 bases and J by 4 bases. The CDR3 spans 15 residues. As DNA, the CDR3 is TGTGCCAGCAGAAAAACTAGCGGGAGTGGATACGAGCAGTACTTC. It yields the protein CASRKTSGSGYEQYF.

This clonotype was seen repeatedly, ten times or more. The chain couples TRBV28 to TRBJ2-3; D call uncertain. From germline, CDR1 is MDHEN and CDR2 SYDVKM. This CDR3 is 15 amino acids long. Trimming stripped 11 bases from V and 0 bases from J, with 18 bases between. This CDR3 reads CAAYPLRSSTDTQYF. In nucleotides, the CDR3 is TGTGCCGCCTACCCGTTGAGATCTAGCACAGATACGCAGTATTTT.

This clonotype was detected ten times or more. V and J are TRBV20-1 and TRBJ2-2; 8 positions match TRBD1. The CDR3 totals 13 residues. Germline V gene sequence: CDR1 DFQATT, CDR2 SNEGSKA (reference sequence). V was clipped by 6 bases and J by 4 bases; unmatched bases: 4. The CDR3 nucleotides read TGCAGTGCGACCACAGGGGGCACCGGGGAGCTGTTTTTT. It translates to CSATTGGTGELFF.

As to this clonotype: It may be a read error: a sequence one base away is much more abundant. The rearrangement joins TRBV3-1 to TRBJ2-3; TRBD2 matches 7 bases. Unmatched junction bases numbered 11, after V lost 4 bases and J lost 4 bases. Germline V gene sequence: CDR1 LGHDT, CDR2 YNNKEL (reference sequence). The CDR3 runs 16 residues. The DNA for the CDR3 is TGTGCCAGCAGCCGGATGGGCGGGAGAGCGGCAGATACGCAGTATTTT. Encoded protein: CASSRMGGRAADTQYF.

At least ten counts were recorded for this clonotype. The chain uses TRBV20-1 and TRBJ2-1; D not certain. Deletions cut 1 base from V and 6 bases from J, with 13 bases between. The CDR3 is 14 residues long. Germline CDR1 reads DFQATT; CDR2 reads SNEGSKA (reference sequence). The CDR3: CSARGWSEINEQFF. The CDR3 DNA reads TGCAGTGCTAGAGGATGGTCGGAGATCAATGAGCAGTTCTTC.

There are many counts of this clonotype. CDR3: CASSPRRDGRESYEQYF. The CDR3 DNA is TGTGCCAGCAGCCCAAGACGGGACGGGAGGGAATCCTACGAGCAGTACTTC. This rearrangement joins TRBV7-9 to TRBJ2-7; the match to TRBD2 covers 8 bases. CDR3 length: 17 amino acids. Germline V lookup: CDR1 SEHNR, CDR2 FQNEAQ (reference sequence). With 5 bases clipped from V and 1 base from J, the junction kept 13 bases outside the gene matches.

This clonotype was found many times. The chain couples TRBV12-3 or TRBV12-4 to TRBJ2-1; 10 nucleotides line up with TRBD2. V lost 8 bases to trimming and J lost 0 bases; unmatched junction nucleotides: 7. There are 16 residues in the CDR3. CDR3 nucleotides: TGTGCCAGCGACACTAGCGGGACTAGCTCCTACAATGAGCAGTTCTTC. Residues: CASDTSGTSSYNEQFF.

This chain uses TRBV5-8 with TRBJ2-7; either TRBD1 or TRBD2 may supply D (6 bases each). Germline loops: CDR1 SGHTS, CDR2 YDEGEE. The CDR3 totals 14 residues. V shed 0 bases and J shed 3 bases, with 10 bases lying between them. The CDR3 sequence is CASSLGRGRYEQYF. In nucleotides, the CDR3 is TGTGCCAGCAGCTTGGGACGGGGGCGCTACGAGCAGTACTTC.

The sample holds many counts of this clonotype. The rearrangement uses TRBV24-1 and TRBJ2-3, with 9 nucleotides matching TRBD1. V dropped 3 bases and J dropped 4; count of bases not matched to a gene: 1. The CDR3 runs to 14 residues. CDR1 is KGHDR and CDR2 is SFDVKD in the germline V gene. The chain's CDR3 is CATSDTGGADTQYF. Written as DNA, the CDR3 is TGTGCCACCAGTGATACAGGGGGCGCAGATACGCAGTATTTT.

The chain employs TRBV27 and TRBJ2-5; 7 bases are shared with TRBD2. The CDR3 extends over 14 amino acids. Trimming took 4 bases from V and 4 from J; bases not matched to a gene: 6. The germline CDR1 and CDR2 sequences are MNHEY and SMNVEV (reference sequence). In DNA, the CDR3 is TGTGCCAGCAGTTCGGCGGGAGCTAGAGAGACCCAGTACTTC. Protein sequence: CASSSAGARETQYF.

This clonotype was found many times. Written as DNA, the CDR3 is TGTGCCAGCAGCCAAGACGGGCGGGGAGAGCAGTACTTC. It translates to CASSQDGRGEQYF. This chain links TRBV3-1 with TRBJ2-7, with D possibly TRBD2 on 6 matching bases. CDR1 LGHDT and CDR2 YNNKEL come from the germline V gene (reference sequence). The CDR3 covers 13 residues. V lost 0 bases, J lost 7 bases, and 10 bases lay in between.

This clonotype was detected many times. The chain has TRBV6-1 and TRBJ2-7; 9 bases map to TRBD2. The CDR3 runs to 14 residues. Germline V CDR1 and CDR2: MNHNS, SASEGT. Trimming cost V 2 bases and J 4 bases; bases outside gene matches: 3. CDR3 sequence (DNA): TGTGCCAGCAGTGAAAGCGGGAGGTGGTACGAGCAGTACTTC. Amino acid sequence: CASSESGRWYEQYF.

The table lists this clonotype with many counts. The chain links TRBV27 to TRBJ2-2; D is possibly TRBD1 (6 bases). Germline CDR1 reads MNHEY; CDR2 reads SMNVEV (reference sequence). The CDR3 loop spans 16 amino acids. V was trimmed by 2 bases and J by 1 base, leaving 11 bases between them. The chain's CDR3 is CASSLVGAVNTGELFF. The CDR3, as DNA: TGTGCCAGCAGTTTAGTGGGGGCCGTGAACACCGGGGAGCTGTTTTTT.

The CDR3: CASSPEGLPSGELFF. CDR3 sequence (DNA): TGTGCCAGCAGCCCGGAGGGACTTCCCTCCGGGGAGCTGTTTTTT. The rearrangement links TRBV5-5 to TRBJ2-2, with D possibly TRBD2 on 6 matching bases. V was shortened by 4 bases and J by 6 bases, with 16 bases between the two germline ends. The CDR3 is 15 residues long. From germline, CDR1 is SGHKS and CDR2 YYEKEE (reference sequence). The full variable domain, in which reference TRBV5-5 and TRBJ2-2 provide the parts outside the CDR3, is DAGVTQSPTHLIKTRGQQVTLRCSPISGHKSVSWYQQVLGQGPQFIFQYYEKEERGRGNFPDRFSARQFPNYSSELNVNALLLGDSALYLCASSPEGLPSGELFFGEGSRLTVL.

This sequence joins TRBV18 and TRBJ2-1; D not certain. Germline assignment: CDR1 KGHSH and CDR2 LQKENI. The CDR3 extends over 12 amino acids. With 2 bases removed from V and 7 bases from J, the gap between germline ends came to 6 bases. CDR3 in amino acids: CASSPSFNEQFF. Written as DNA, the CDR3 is TGTGCCAGCTCACCAAGTTTTAATGAGCAGTTCTTC.

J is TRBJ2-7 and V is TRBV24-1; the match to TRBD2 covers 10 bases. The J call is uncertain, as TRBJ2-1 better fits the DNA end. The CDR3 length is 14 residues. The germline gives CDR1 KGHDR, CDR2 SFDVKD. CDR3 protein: CATTTSGNFYEQFF. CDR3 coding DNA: TGTGCCACTACCACTAGCGGGAATTTCTATGAGCAGTTCTTC.

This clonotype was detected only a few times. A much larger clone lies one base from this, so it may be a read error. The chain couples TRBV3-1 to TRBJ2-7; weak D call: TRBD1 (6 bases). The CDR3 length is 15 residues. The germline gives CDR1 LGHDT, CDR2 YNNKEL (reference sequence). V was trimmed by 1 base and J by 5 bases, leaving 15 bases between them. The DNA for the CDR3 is TGTGCCAGCAGCCAAGCGGGACACTGGTCCAACGAGCAGTACTTC. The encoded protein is CASSQAGHWSNEQYF.

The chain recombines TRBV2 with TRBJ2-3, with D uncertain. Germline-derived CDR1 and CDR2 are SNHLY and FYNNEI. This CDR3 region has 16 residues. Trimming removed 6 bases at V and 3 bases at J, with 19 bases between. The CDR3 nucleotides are TGTGCCAGCAGCTCCTATGAAACGAAGAGTACAGATACGCAGTATTTT. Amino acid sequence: CASSSYETKSTDTQYF.

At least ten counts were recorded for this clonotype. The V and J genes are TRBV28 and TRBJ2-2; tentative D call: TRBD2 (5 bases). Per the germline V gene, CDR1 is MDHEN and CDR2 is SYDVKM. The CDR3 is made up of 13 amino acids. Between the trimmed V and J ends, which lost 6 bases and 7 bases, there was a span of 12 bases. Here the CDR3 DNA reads TGTGCCAGCAGCATAGTCGGGGACGGGGAGCTGTTTTTT. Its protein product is CASSIVGDGELFF.

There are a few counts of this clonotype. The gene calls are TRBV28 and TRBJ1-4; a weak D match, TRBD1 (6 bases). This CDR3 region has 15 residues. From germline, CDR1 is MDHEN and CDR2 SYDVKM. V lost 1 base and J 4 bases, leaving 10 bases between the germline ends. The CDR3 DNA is TGTGCCAGCAGTTTATCGGGGGCCGGTAATGAAAAACTGTTTTTT. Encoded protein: CASSLSGAGNEKLFF.

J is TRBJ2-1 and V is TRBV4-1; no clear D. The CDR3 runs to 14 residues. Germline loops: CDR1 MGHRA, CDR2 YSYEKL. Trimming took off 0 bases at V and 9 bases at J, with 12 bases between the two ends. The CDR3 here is CASSQEWANTEQFF. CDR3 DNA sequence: TGCGCCAGCAGCCAAGAATGGGCGAATACTGAGCAGTTCTTC.

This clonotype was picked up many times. This CDR3 is CSVESPQGPFYNEQFF. The CDR3 coding sequence is TGCAGCGTTGAAAGCCCACAGGGCCCATTTTACAATGAGCAGTTCTTC. The chain employs TRBV29-1 and TRBJ2-1; D is perhaps TRBD1 (6 bases). The CDR3 contains 16 residues. V lost 2 bases and J 4 bases, leaving 18 bases between the germline ends. Germline V gene lookup returns CDR1 SQVTM and CDR2 ANQGSEA.

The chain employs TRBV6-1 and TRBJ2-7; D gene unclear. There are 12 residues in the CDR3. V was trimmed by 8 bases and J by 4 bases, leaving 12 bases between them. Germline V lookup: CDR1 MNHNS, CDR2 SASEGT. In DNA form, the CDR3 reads TGTGCCAGCGGACCTCGGGCTTACGAGCAGTACTTC. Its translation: CASGPRAYEQYF.

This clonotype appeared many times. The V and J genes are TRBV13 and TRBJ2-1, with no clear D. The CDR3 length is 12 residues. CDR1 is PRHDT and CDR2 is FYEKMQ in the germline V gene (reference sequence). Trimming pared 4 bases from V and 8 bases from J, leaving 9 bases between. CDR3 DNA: TGTGCCAGCAGCTCCGACTGGGATGAGCAGTTCTTC. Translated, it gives CASSSDWDEQFF.

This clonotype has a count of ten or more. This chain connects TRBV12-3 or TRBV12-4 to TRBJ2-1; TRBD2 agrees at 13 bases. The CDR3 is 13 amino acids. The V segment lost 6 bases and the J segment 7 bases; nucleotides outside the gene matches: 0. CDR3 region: CASRTSGRNEQFF. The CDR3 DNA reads TGTGCCAGCAGGACTAGCGGGAGGAATGAGCAGTTCTTC.

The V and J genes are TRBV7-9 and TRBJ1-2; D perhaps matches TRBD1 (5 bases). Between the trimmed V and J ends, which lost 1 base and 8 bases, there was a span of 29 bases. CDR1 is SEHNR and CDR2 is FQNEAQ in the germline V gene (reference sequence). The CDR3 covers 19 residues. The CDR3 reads CASSLGFGHHSSFTRGYTF. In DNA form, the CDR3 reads TGTGCCAGCAGCTTAGGGTTCGGACACCATTCTTCCTTCACGAGAGGCTACACCTTC. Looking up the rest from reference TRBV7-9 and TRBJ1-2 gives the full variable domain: DTGVSQNPRHKITKRGQNVTFRCDPISEHNRLYWYRQTLGQGPEFLTYFQNEAQLEKSRLLSDRFSAERPKGSFSTLEIQRTEQGDSAMYLCASSLGFGHHSSFTRGYTFGSGTRLTVV.

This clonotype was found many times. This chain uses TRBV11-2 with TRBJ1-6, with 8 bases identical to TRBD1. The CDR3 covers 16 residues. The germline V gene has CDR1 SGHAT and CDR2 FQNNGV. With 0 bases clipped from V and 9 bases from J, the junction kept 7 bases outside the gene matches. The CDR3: CASSLETGQGSSPLHF. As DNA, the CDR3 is TGTGCCAGCAGCTTAGAGACCGGACAGGGCAGTTCACCCCTCCACTTT.